The 22 T cell receptor beta chains below come from one sample, sequenced in a study of ipilimumab plus nivolumab after autologous stem cell transplantation. The repertoire was sequenced with immunoSEQ multiplex PCR; TCRdb's copy has only in-frame clones and lacks some. The sample consists of tens of thousands of clones, roughly 88% of them appearing once. The sequencing here drew on PBMCs, taken in a trial of ipilimumab plus nivolumab as post-transplant consolidation. These receptors originate from a male donor with multiple myeloma.

This clone was seen once. The gene calls are TRBV19 and TRBJ1-1, with D maybe TRBD1 (6 bases). Germline V lookup: CDR1 LNHDA, CDR2 SQIVND (reference sequence). CDR3 length: 13 amino acids. V was shortened by 2 bases and J by 7 bases, with 11 bases between the two germline ends. CDR3 in DNA: TGTGCCAGTAGTATAACCAGGGGTAGTGAAGCTTTCTTT. This gives the protein CASSITRGSEAFF.

The rearrangement links TRBV29-1 to TRBJ2-5; no reliable D call. V shed 5 bases and J shed 1 base, with 5 bases lying between them. Per the germline V gene, CDR1 is SQVTM and CDR2 is ANQGSEA. The CDR3 runs to 11 residues. The CDR3 DNA reads as TGCAGCGTTTTACTCCAAGAGACCCAGTACTTC. Translating it yields CSVLLQETQYF.

The chain couples TRBV6-6 to TRBJ2-7; D perhaps matches TRBD1 (6 bases). The CDR3 runs to 15 residues. The V gene's germline CDR1 is MNHNY and CDR2 SVGAGI (reference sequence). Trimming took 6 bases from V and 2 from J, leaving 17 bases between them. CDR3 nucleotide sequence: TGTGCCAGCAGAAGGGTGGGGACAACCCCCTACGAGCAGTACTTC. Translated: CASRRVGTTPYEQYF.

The chain recombines TRBV9 with TRBJ2-3; TRBD2 matches at 10 bases. With V trimmed by 5 bases and J by 5 bases, 5 bases remained unmatched. The CDR3 loop spans 14 amino acids. Germline loops: CDR1 SGDLS, CDR2 YYNGEE. CDR3 amino acids: CASRSGGAGDTQYF. In DNA form, the CDR3 reads TGTGCCAGCAGGAGCGGGGGGGCAGGAGATACGCAGTATTTT.

The chain combines TRBV2 with TRBJ1-5; D is perhaps TRBD1 (6 bases). With 6 bases removed from V and 7 bases from J, the gap between germline ends came to 19 bases. CDR3 length: 15 residues. CDR1 is SNHLY and CDR2 is FYNNEI in the germline V gene. The CDR3 DNA reads TGTGCCAGCAGAACAAGGGTAGGGGGAGACCAGCCCCAGCATTTT. Translation: CASRTRVGGDQPQHF. Combining the CDR3 with reference TRBV2 and TRBJ1-5 gives the whole variable domain EPEVTQTPSHQVTQMGQEVILRCVPISNHLYFYWYRQILGQKVEFLVSFYNNEISEKSEIFDDQFSVERPDGSNFTLKIRSTKLEDSAMYFCASRTRVGGDQPQHFGDGTRLSIL.

Written as DNA, the CDR3 is TGCGCCAGCAGCTCAACACAGGGTGGAGAGACCCAGTACTTC. Protein sequence: CASSSTQGGETQYF. The chain is built from TRBV5-1 and TRBJ2-5; maybe TRBD1 (6 bases). This CDR3 has 14 amino acids. Germline assignment: CDR1 SGHRS and CDR2 YFSETQ. Trimming cost V 3 bases and J 4 bases, with 13 bases left between them.

This chain uses TRBV11-2 with TRBJ2-5; 7 nucleotides agree with TRBD2. The CDR3 has 14 residues. Trimming cost V 5 bases and J 0 bases; bases outside gene matches: 3. Germline CDR1 reads SGHAT; CDR2 reads FQNNGV. The CDR3 here is CASSRRGYQETQYF. The CDR3 coding sequence is TGTGCCAGCAGCCGGCGGGGGTACCAAGAGACCCAGTACTTC. Together with reference TRBV11-2 and TRBJ2-5, the CDR3 gives the full variable domain: EAGVAQSPRYKIIEKRQSVAFWCNPISGHATLYWYQQILGQGPKLLIQFQNNGVVDDSQLPKDRFSAERLKGVDSTLKIQPAKLEDSAVYLCASSRRGYQETQYFGPGTRLLVL.

This chain uses TRBV4-1 with TRBJ1-5; no clear D. V was trimmed by 0 bases and J by 1 base, leaving 7 bases between them. Germline lookup yields CDR1 MGHRA and CDR2 YSYEKL. There are 15 residues in the CDR3. CDR3 residues: CASSQEGGSNQPQHF. The CDR3 coding sequence is TGCGCCAGCAGCCAAGAGGGCGGGAGCAATCAGCCCCAGCATTTT.

The chain recombines TRBV10-1 with TRBJ2-2; no reliable D call. The CDR3 covers 16 residues. Germline CDR1 and CDR2: WNHNN and SYGVQD (reference sequence). The V end lost 0 bases, the J end lost 7 bases, and 15 bases lay between the germline ends. The CDR3 loop reads CASSESPLPLGGELFF. CDR3 DNA sequence: TGCGCCAGCAGTGAGTCTCCCCTACCCTTAGGCGGGGAGCTGTTTTTT.

The chain joins TRBV30 to TRBJ1-6; no clear D gene. Trimming took 2 bases from V and 11 from J, leaving 10 bases between them. The CDR3 runs to 12 residues. CDR1 GTSNPN and CDR2 SVGIG come from the germline V gene (reference sequence). The CDR3: CAWSPTSTPLHF. The CDR3 coding sequence is TGTGCCTGGAGTCCAACAAGTACACCCCTCCACTTT.

The chain employs TRBV27 and TRBJ2-2; 7 positions agree with TRBD2. CDR1 and CDR2 from the germline V gene are MNHEY and SMNVEV (reference sequence). V lost 8 bases to trimming and J lost 6 bases; unmatched junction nucleotides: 12. The CDR3 has 15 residues. The CDR3: CASGPWGRGAGELFF. The CDR3 DNA is TGTGCCAGCGGGCCCTGGGGGAGGGGAGCCGGGGAGCTGTTTTTT.

This sequence joins TRBV9 and TRBJ1-3; D is uncertain. The CDR3 sequence is 15 residues long. The ends were cut back, 4 bases at V and 0 bases at J, with 11 bases in the middle. Germline-derived CDR1 and CDR2 are SGDLS and YYNGEE. The CDR3 loop is CASSPRRYSGNTIYF. For the CDR3, the DNA is TGTGCCAGCAGCCCTCGGAGGTACTCTGGAAACACCATATATTTT.

In this sample, this clone turned up a few times. The chain is built from TRBV7-3 and TRBJ2-7; 9 positions match TRBD1. CDR1 and CDR2 (germline): SGHTA, FQGTGA. The CDR3 consists of 18 residues. V dropped 2 bases and J dropped 5; count of bases not matched to a gene: 16. The CDR3 reads CASSLVPPGTGTFDEQYF. The DNA of the CDR3 is TGTGCCAGCAGCTTAGTCCCCCCCGGGACAGGGACTTTCGACGAGCAGTACTTC.

The chain employs TRBV19 and TRBJ2-2; TRBD1 agrees at 8 bases. This CDR3 spans 16 amino acids. V shed 4 bases, J shed 3 bases, and the junction held 7 bases outside the gene matches. Germline V lookup: CDR1 LNHDA, CDR2 SQIVND (reference sequence). CDR3 coding DNA: TGTGCCAGTAGTAGAGGGACAGGCCAGGACACCGGGGAGCTGTTTTTT. Translated, it gives CASSRGTGQDTGELFF. The full variable domain, its missing parts supplied by reference TRBV19 and TRBJ2-2, is DGGITQSPKYLFRKEGQNVTLSCEQNLNHDAMYWYRQDPGQGLRLIYYSQIVNDFQKGDIAEGYSVSREKKESFPLTVTSAQKNPTAFYLCASSRGTGQDTGELFFGEGSRLTVL.

This clone is a singleton in its sample. The CDR3 DNA is TGTGCCAGCTCACCAGACGGGTACTATAACTATGGCTACACCTTC. It is translated as CASSPDGYYNYGYTF. V is TRBV18 and J is TRBJ1-2; D remains ambiguous. The V gene's germline CDR1 is KGHSH and CDR2 LQKENI. V gave up 2 bases and J gave up 1 base, with 11 bases separating them. This CDR3 comprises 15 residues.

This clone occurred a few times. The rearrangement links TRBV6-4 to TRBJ1-2; TRBD1 matches 7 bases. V gave up 6 bases and J gave up 8 bases; unmatched junction bases: 12. Germline CDR1 reads MRHNA; CDR2 reads SNTAGT. The length of the CDR3 is 14 residues. CDR3 bases: TGTGCCAGCAGCGAGACAGGGCTTTCTAGAGGCTACACCTTC. Amino acids: CASSETGLSRGYTF.

The chain uses TRBV7-6 and TRBJ1-1; 9 bases match TRBD1. V shed 5 bases, J shed 6 bases, and the junction held 10 bases outside the gene matches. This CDR3 region has 15 residues. The germline gives CDR1 SGHVS, CDR2 FNYEAQ. DNA for the CDR3: TGTGCCAGCAGCCCAACTAAGGGACAGGGCGCTGAAGCTTTCTTT. Translated, it gives CASSPTKGQGAEAFF.

The chain is built from TRBV7-9 and TRBJ2-7, with TRBD1 matching 8 bases. This CDR3 contains 13 residues. V shed 3 bases, J shed 7 bases, and the junction held 5 bases outside the gene matches. Germline-derived CDR1 and CDR2 are SEHNR and FQNEAQ (reference sequence). As DNA, the CDR3 is TGTGCCAGCAGCTTCTCAGGGGGCCGTGAGCAGTACTTC. Its translation: CASSFSGGREQYF.

The V and J genes are TRBV7-3 and TRBJ2-5; D possibly corresponds to TRBD2 (6 bases). Germline V gives CDR1 SGHTA, CDR2 FQGTGA. Trimming removed 5 bases at V and 1 base at J, with 23 bases between. CDR3 length: 18 amino acids. The CDR3 nucleotides read TGTGCCAGCAGCCTCACCGGGGGTAGTCGGGCGTTCCAAGAGACCCAGTACTTC. Translation gives CASSLTGGSRAFQETQYF.

The CDR3 DNA reads TGTGCCAGCAGTACAACAAGGAACACTGAAGCTTTCTTT. Its protein is CASSTTRNTEAFF. The rearrangement joins TRBV27 to TRBJ1-1, with D uncertain. With 5 bases removed from V and 1 base from J, the gap between germline ends came to 8 bases. CDR1 is MNHEY and CDR2 is SMNVEV in the germline V gene (reference sequence). The CDR3 is 13 amino acids.

The chain is built from TRBV7-6 and TRBJ2-1; D is undetermined. The CDR3 contains 14 residues. The germline gives CDR1 SGHVS, CDR2 FNYEAQ. The V gene lost 1 base and the J gene lost 6 bases, with 10 bases spanning the gap. DNA for the CDR3: TGTGCCAGCAGCTTAGGACTCCGAGTCAATGAGCAGTTCTTC. It encodes CASSLGLRVNEQFF.

This chain uses TRBV28 with TRBJ2-7; 7 nucleotides line up with TRBD2. CDR1 MDHEN and CDR2 SYDVKM come from the germline V gene. The V gene end was trimmed by 5 bases and the J gene end by 0 bases; junction bases not matched to a gene: 4. This CDR3 spans 14 amino acids. CDR3 in DNA: TGTGCCAGCAGTCCCCGGGACTACTCCTACGAGCAGTACTTC. Translated: CASSPRDYSYEQYF.